This T cell receptor (beta chain) came from a study of cytomegalovirus exposure and HLA in healthy donors. For this clone: Its target is not known.

Broader study findings: Later analysis identified about 17,000 TCR beta sequences associated with HLA alleles, using a false discovery rate threshold of 0.05. Later analysis demonstrated an association between a missense DCLRE1C variant and TCR beta V- and J-gene trimming.

In germline, CDR1 is MRHNA, CDR2 SNTAGT. Trimming took off 3 bases at V and 0 bases at J, with 5 bases between the two ends. The CDR3 is made up of 13 amino acids. 60 Vbeta and 13 Jbeta primers were used in PCR. Sequenced by immunoSEQ multiplex PCR; TCRdb stores in-frame clones only, minus some. Of approximately 180,000 clones listed, 12% are singletons. The chain couples TRBV6-4 to TRBJ1-2; D not resolved. The sequenced material came from PBMCs. The TCR comes from a man aged 50 or older in good health and CMV-seropositive. Here the CDR3 reads CASSEFSNYGYTF. The DNA for the CDR3 is TGTGCCAGCAGTGAGTTCTCTAACTATGGCTACACCTTC.